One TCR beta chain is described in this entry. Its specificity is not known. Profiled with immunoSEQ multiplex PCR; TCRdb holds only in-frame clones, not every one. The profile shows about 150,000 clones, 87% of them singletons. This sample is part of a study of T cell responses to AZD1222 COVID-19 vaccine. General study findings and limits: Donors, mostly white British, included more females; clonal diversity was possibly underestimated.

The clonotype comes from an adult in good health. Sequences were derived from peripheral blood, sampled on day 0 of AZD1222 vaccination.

Written as DNA, the CDR3 is TGTGCCAGCAGCCACGGGGTTCAAGAGACCCAGTACTTC. Its translation: CASSHGVQETQYF. This chain uses TRBV3-1 (or the pseudogene TRBV3-2) with TRBJ2-5; a weak D match, TRBD2 (5 bases). CDR3 length: 13 residues. Germline CDR1 reads LGHDT; CDR2 reads YNNKEL (reference sequence). The germline V and J ends were trimmed by 3 bases and 2 bases, with 7 bases remaining between them.